What follows are 28 T cell receptor beta chains derived from one specimen sequenced in a study of shared clonotypes between healthy human individuals. The assay was immunoSEQ multiplex PCR, and TCRdb's table has in-frame clones only and misses some. The repertoire consists of 2 million to 2.5 million clones, with around 93% occurring once and the leading ten covering 0.37%. The sequenced material came from naive CD4+ T cells from PBMCs. Subset indicated: CD45RA+ positively selected. These receptors came from a man between 18 and 29 years old in good health. Some clones in this sample may be carry-over from other donors' samples.

This chain connects TRBV4-1 to TRBJ1-3; 10 bases line up with TRBD1. Germline V gives CDR1 MGHRA, CDR2 YSYEKL. The length of the CDR3 is 17 residues. V shed 3 bases, J shed 2 bases, and the junction held 7 bases outside the gene matches. CDR3 nucleotide sequence: TGCGCCAGCAGCCAGCCGTCGGGACAGGGGACTGGAAACACCATATATTTT. This sequence encodes CASSQPSGQGTGNTIYF.

This chain joins TRBV7-9 and TRBJ2-3; possible D gene TRBD2, 5 bases. V lost 5 bases and J 10 bases, leaving 19 bases between the germline ends. This CDR3 is built from 14 residues. Germline lookup yields CDR1 SEHNR and CDR2 FQNEAQ (reference sequence). The CDR3 nucleotides read TGTGCCAGCAGCGCAGGACTCGCAGCCGAGTCGCAGTATTTT. It codes for CASSAGLAAESQYF.

This clone was observed a handful of times. The chain uses TRBV9 and TRBJ2-7, with 10 bases lining up with TRBD1. The CDR3 spans 14 residues. Per the germline V gene, CDR1 is SGDLS and CDR2 is YYNGEE. V trimming: 7 bases; J trimming: 5 bases; junction bases outside the gene matches: 9. CDR3 nucleotides: TGTGCCAGCTCCCCGGGACAGGGGTCCCACGAGCAGTACTTC. Its protein is CASSPGQGSHEQYF.

The V gene is TRBV2, the J gene TRBJ2-7; D gene ambiguous. The germline CDR1 and CDR2 sequences are SNHLY and FYNNEI. The CDR3 runs 14 residues. The V gene lost 5 bases and the J gene lost 2 bases, with 13 bases spanning the gap. CDR3 residues: CASSSRASTYEQYF. CDR3 DNA sequence: TGTGCCAGCAGTTCCCGGGCCTCGACCTACGAGCAGTACTTC. The whole variable domain, remainder taken from reference TRBV2 and TRBJ2-7, is EPEVTQTPSHQVTQMGQEVILRCVPISNHLYFYWYRQILGQKVEFLVSFYNNEISEKSEIFDDQFSVERPDGSNFTLKIRSTKLEDSAMYFCASSSRASTYEQYFGPGTRLTVT.

V usage is TRBV4-1 and J usage is TRBJ2-2, with D tentatively TRBD1 (6 bases). V shed 4 bases and J shed 1 base, with 16 bases lying between them. In germline, CDR1 is MGHRA, CDR2 YSYEKL. This CDR3 comprises 17 residues. Here the CDR3 DNA reads TGCGCCAGCAGCCTGACAGGAGGTGGCCTGAACACCGGGGAGCTGTTTTTT. It encodes CASSLTGGGLNTGELFF.

V gene TRBV5-5 combines with J gene TRBJ2-5; unclear D gene. The germline V gene has CDR1 SGHKS and CDR2 YYEKEE (reference sequence). The V gene lost 2 bases and the J gene lost 6 bases, with 11 bases spanning the gap. This CDR3 spans 13 amino acids. In nucleotides, the CDR3 is TGTGCCAGCAGCTTCTCCGAAGTCAAGACCCAGTACTTC. Translating it yields CASSFSEVKTQYF.

The chain employs TRBV5-1 and TRBJ2-3, with a possible D match to TRBD1 (8 bases). The CDR3 sequence is 13 residues long. V lost 5 bases, J lost 5 bases, and 12 bases lay in between. Per germline, CDR1 SGHRS and CDR2 YFSETQ. The chain's CDR3 is CASRDREGDTQYF. Written as DNA, the CDR3 is TGCGCCAGCAGGGACAGGGAGGGAGATACGCAGTATTTT.

The chain's CDR3 is CASSLEGSGYTF. The CDR3 coding sequence is TGTGCCAGCAGCTTGGAAGGGTCCGGCTACACCTTC. The chain carries TRBV11-2 and TRBJ1-2, with D hard to call. CDR3 length equals 12 residues. CDR1 is SGHAT and CDR2 is FQNNGV in the germline V gene. V was shortened by 3 bases and J by 8 bases, with 10 bases between the two germline ends.

This chain uses TRBV6-5 with TRBJ2-1; D gene ambiguous. V lost 9 bases, J lost 0 bases, and 9 bases lay in between. CDR3 size: 13 residues. Germline V gene data show CDR1 as MNHEY and CDR2 as SVGAGI. This CDR3 is CASARSSYNEQFF. CDR3 DNA: TGTGCCAGTGCCCGAAGCTCCTACAATGAGCAGTTCTTC.

This clone was observed a few times. The V gene is TRBV5-1, the J gene TRBJ1-2; no clear D gene. The germline gives CDR1 SGHRS, CDR2 YFSETQ. CDR3 size: 12 residues. Trimming removed 1 base from V and 5 bases from J, with 6 bases in between. CDR3 nucleotide sequence: TGCGCCAGCAGCTTGACCACTTATGGCTACACCTTC. It is translated as CASSLTTYGYTF.

The rearrangement links TRBV6-1 to TRBJ2-7, with D possibly TRBD2 on 5 matching bases. This CDR3 has 13 amino acids. Between the trimmed V and J ends, which lost 7 bases and 7 bases, there was a span of 17 bases. The V gene's germline CDR1 is MNHNS and CDR2 SASEGT. Here the CDR3 reads CASKMWESREQYF. In nucleotides, the CDR3 is TGTGCCAGCAAAATGTGGGAGTCAAGGGAGCAGTACTTC.

The chain combines TRBV5-6 with TRBJ2-7, with D possibly matching TRBD2 (6 bases). The V gene's germline CDR1 is SGHDT and CDR2 YYEEEE. The CDR3 length is 13 residues. V lost 0 bases, J lost 6 bases, and 10 bases lay in between. The CDR3 DNA reads as TGTGCCAGCAGCTTGGTAGCGGCGACCGAGCAGTACTTC. Translated: CASSLVAATEQYF. The whole variable domain, filled in from reference TRBV5-6 and TRBJ2-7, reads DAGVTQSPTHLIKTRGQQVTLRCSPKSGHDTVSWYQQALGQGPQFIFQYYEEEERQRGNFPDRFSGHQFPNYSSELNVNALLLGDSALYLCASSLVAATEQYFGPGTRLTVT.

The rearrangement links TRBV23-1 to TRBJ2-4, with D possibly being TRBD1 or TRBD2 (5 bases each). TRBV23-1 is known as an ORF, though its function is uncertain. V lost 0 bases to trimming and J lost 6 bases, with 12 bases between them. The CDR3 is 15 residues long. For the CDR3, the DNA is TGCGCCAGCAGTCAATCGGGGCCGGGGCGAAACATTCAGTACTTC. The encoded protein is CASSQSGPGRNIQYF.

The CDR3 loop reads CANRQNTQDGYTF. The CDR3 bases are TGTGCCAATAGACAAAACACGCAGGATGGCTACACCTTC. The chain couples TRBV10-3 to TRBJ1-2; no definite D call. The CDR3 consists of 13 residues. The V gene's germline CDR1 is ENHRY and CDR2 SYGVKD. V gave up 10 bases and J gave up 6 bases, with 18 bases separating them.

This rearrangement joins TRBV9 to TRBJ2-6; 7 bases are a match to TRBD1. Losses at the gene ends were 2 bases for V and 0 bases for J; bases not matched to a gene: 2. The CDR3 totals 16 residues. The germline V gene has CDR1 SGDLS and CDR2 YYNGEE. CDR3 in amino acids: CASSVGDSSGANVLTF. The CDR3 DNA is TGTGCCAGCAGCGTTGGGGACAGCTCTGGGGCCAACGTCCTGACTTTC. The full variable domain, its missing parts supplied by reference TRBV9 and TRBJ2-6, is DSGVTQTPKHLITATGQRVTLRCSPRSGDLSVYWYQQSLDQGLQFLIQYYNGEERAKGNILERFSAQQFPDLHSELNLSSLELGDSALYFCASSVGDSSGANVLTFGAGSRLTVL.

The rearrangement uses TRBV7-8 and TRBJ2-1; 7 nucleotides match TRBD1. The V segment lost 6 bases and the J segment 4 bases; nucleotides outside the gene matches: 3. The CDR3 length is 13 residues. In germline, CDR1 is SGHVS, CDR2 FQNEAQ. The CDR3 sequence is CASSEQGYNEQFF. CDR3 bases: TGTGCCAGCAGTGAACAGGGGTACAATGAGCAGTTCTTC. Drawing the rest from reference TRBV7-8 and TRBJ2-1, the complete variable domain is GAGVSQSPRYKVAKRGQDVALRCDPISGHVSLFWYQQALGQGPEFLTYFQNEAQLDKSGLPSDRFFAERPEGSVSTLKIQRTQQEDSAVYLCASSEQGYNEQFFGPGTRLTVL.

This chain connects TRBV19 to TRBJ2-1; 15 bases agree with TRBD2. V was pared by 6 bases and J by 0 bases, with 3 bases of the junction left unmatched. CDR1 and CDR2 from the germline V gene are LNHDA and SQIVND (reference sequence). This CDR3 region has 17 residues. The DNA of the CDR3 is TGTGCCAGTAGGGGACTAGCGGGAGGCCGCTCCTACAATGAGCAGTTCTTC. Amino acid sequence: CASRGLAGGRSYNEQFF.

As DNA, the CDR3 is TGCGCCAGCAGCTTGGTCACGGGAGTTGTCTACGAGCAGTACTTC. It is translated as CASSLVTGVVYEQYF. This chain links TRBV5-1 with TRBJ2-7; TRBD2 might be the D (6 bases). Germline values: CDR1 SGHRS, CDR2 YFSETQ. This CDR3 has 15 residues. V was shortened by 0 bases and J by 3 bases, with 13 bases between the two germline ends.

This chain connects TRBV19 to TRBJ2-7, with TRBD2 matching over 7 bases. Germline V gives CDR1 LNHDA, CDR2 SQIVND (reference sequence). CDR3 size: 15 residues. Germline trimming cut 2 bases from V and 2 bases from J; bases unmatched to any gene: 6. This CDR3 reads CASSIRLALTYEQYF. The CDR3 DNA is TGTGCCAGTAGTATACGACTAGCACTGACCTACGAGCAGTACTTC.

The V and J genes are TRBV2 and TRBJ2-2; TRBD1 matches at 7 bases. Germline loops: CDR1 SNHLY, CDR2 FYNNEI. The V gene end was trimmed by 4 bases and the J gene end by 6 bases; junction bases not matched to a gene: 2. The CDR3 length is 13 residues. CDR3 sequence reads: CASSGTGPGELFF. CDR3 nucleotides: TGTGCCAGCAGTGGGACAGGCCCCGGGGAGCTGTTTTTT.

This clone was seen only once. The rearrangement uses TRBV5-1 and TRBJ2-2; no definite D call. CDR1 is SGHRS, CDR2 YFSETQ, per germline. The CDR3 runs 14 residues. Trimming took 3 bases from V and 6 from J, leaving 12 bases between them. The CDR3 protein is CASSSGTTAGELFF. The DNA of the CDR3 is TGCGCCAGCAGCTCCGGAACGACGGCCGGGGAGCTGTTTTTT.

The chain has TRBV18 and TRBJ1-1; D is unclear. Per the germline V gene, CDR1 is KGHSH and CDR2 is LQKENI. V lost 3 bases, J lost 1 base, and 9 bases lay in between. The CDR3 totals 14 residues. CDR3 in amino acids: CASSPYFQNTEAFF. The CDR3 DNA is TGTGCCAGCTCACCGTACTTTCAGAACACTGAAGCTTTCTTT. The variable domain in full, with the rest retrieved from reference TRBV18 and TRBJ1-1, is NAGVMQNPRHLVRRRGQEARLRCSPMKGHSHVYWYRQLPEEGLKFMVYLQKENIIDESGMPKERFSAEFPKEGPSILRIQQVVRGDSAAYFCASSPYFQNTEAFFGQGTRLTVV.

V is TRBV7-8 and J is TRBJ1-5, with D possibly TRBD1 on 5 matching bases. Trimming took off 5 bases at V and 6 bases at J, with 11 bases between the two ends. The CDR3 consists of 13 residues. CDR1 and CDR2 from the germline V gene are SGHVS and FQNEAQ. In DNA form, the CDR3 reads TGTGCCAGCAGCCGAGGACAAGGTCAGCCCCAGCATTTT. Amino acid sequence: CASSRGQGQPQHF.

This clone occurred once. V and J are TRBV6-5 and TRBJ1-5, with D unclear. Germline V gives CDR1 MNHEY, CDR2 SVGAGI. Trimming cost V 2 bases and J 6 bases, with 14 bases left between them. The CDR3 consists of 15 residues. The DNA of the CDR3 is TGTGCCAGCAGTTACCGCAGTCCCCCGGTTCAGCCCCAGCATTTT. Its protein is CASSYRSPPVQPQHF.

The rearrangement joins TRBV5-1 to TRBJ2-1, with TRBD2 matching 9 bases. The V gene end was trimmed by 0 bases and the J gene end by 7 bases; junction bases not matched to a gene: 8. The CDR3 spans 16 residues. CDR1 and CDR2 (germline): SGHRS, YFSETQ. CDR3 residues: CASSLVGREGLNEQFF. CDR3 coding DNA: TGCGCCAGCAGCTTGGTCGGGCGGGAGGGCCTAAATGAGCAGTTCTTC.

This rearrangement joins TRBV30 to TRBJ2-6; no firm D call. The CDR3 spans 16 residues. Trimming stripped 2 bases from V and 2 bases from J, with 13 bases between. The germline V gene has CDR1 GTSNPN and CDR2 SVGIG (reference sequence). Here the CDR3 reads CAWSLPVWAGANVLTF. In nucleotides, the CDR3 is TGTGCCTGGAGTCTCCCAGTTTGGGCTGGGGCCAACGTCCTGACTTTC.

The count of this clone is one. This chain links TRBV15 with TRBJ2-5; TRBD2 is a possible D gene (6 bases). In germline, CDR1 is LNHNV, CDR2 YYDKDF (reference sequence). The V and J ends lost 0 bases and 3 bases respectively, with 11 bases between them. The length of the CDR3 is 15 residues. As DNA, the CDR3 is TGTGCCACCAGCAGAGATCCAGGAGGGGAAGAGACCCAGTACTTC. Translating gives CATSRDPGGEETQYF.

As for this clone: The sample carries other DNA sequences with the same CDR3. The rearrangement links TRBV6-1 to TRBJ2-3; D uncertain. Trimming pared 8 bases from V and 2 bases from J, leaving 5 bases between. Germline values: CDR1 MNHNS, CDR2 SASEGT. CDR3 size: 11 residues. The CDR3 DNA is TGTGCCAGCCGGATCACAGATACGCAGTATTTT. It translates to CASRITDTQYF.